These T cell receptor beta chains were read from a single sample in a study of blood T cell repertoires in COVID-19. Repertoires were generated with immunoSEQ multiplex PCR, while TCRdb's copy carries only in-frame clones and drops some. Here the sample spans under 300,000 clones, about nine tenths being singletons. The specimen sequenced was PBMCs or T cells enriched from blood (not recorded which). These receptors were obtained from a woman in her 40s with acute COVID-19. The CDR3 runs from the conserved cysteine through the conserved F or W. The D gene is left open where the match is weak. Expanded clones are given a class, and other clones once, few, many or no size at all.

V: TRBV3-1/TRBV3-2; J: TRBJ2-2; D: .; size: .; CDR3: CASSGGGTGGELFF; DNA: TGTGCCAGCAGCGGTGGAGGGACCGGCGGGGAGCTGTTTTTT
V: TRBV7-2; J: TRBJ2-1; D: TRBD2; size: .; CDR3: CASSLVGGGAYNEQFF; DNA: TGTGCCAGCAGCTTAGTAGGCGGGGGGGCTTACAATGAGCAGTTCTTC
V: TRBV18; J: TRBJ2-5; D: TRBD1; size: once; CDR3: CASSLSGTGMETQYF; DNA: TGTGCCAGCTCACTTTCCGGGACAGGGATGGAGACCCAGTACTTC
V: TRBV7-2; J: TRBJ2-5; D: .; size: .; CDR3: CASRRMWETQYF; DNA: TGTGCCAGCAGGAGGATGTGGGAGACCCAGTACTTC
V: TRBV19; J: TRBJ2-5; D: .; size: few; CDR3: CASSIGKGSGETQYF; DNA: TGTGCCAGTAGTATAGGTAAAGGGAGTGGAGAGACCCAGTACTTC
V: TRBV5-1; J: TRBJ2-7; D: .; size: .; CDR3: CASRGGDYEQYF; DNA: TGCGCCAGCAGAGGGGGGGACTACGAGCAGTACTTC
V: TRBV9; J: TRBJ1-3; D: .; size: few; CDR3: CASSAGQGTLSGNTIYF; DNA: TGTGCCAGCAGCGCAGGGCAGGGCACCCTCTCTGGAAACACCATATATTTT
V: TRBV20-1; J: TRBJ2-1; D: .; size: few; CDR3: CSAPTSNEQFF; DNA: TGCAGTGCCCCGACTAGCAATGAGCAGTTCTTC
V: TRBV7-2; J: TRBJ2-7; D: TRBD2; size: .; CDR3: CASSPLAGGHGEQYF; DNA: TGTGCCAGCAGCCCTCTAGCGGGGGGTCATGGAGAGCAGTACTTC
V: TRBV19; J: TRBJ1-5; D: TRBD1; size: .; CDR3: CARKTGGADQPQHF; DNA: TGTGCCAGAAAGACAGGGGGCGCAGACCAGCCCCAGCATTTT
V: TRBV9; J: TRBJ1-5; D: .; size: few; CDR3: CASSVGGSGPQHF; DNA: TGTGCCAGCAGCGTAGGAGGGAGCGGACCCCAGCATTTT
V: TRBV24-1; J: TRBJ2-1; D: TRBD2; size: .; CDR3: CATGFGTRSYNEQFF; DNA: TGTGCCACCGGATTCGGGACTAGATCCTACAATGAGCAGTTCTTC
V: TRBV10-2; J: TRBJ2-3; D: .; size: .; CDR3: CASSESGGTDTQYF; DNA: TGCGCCAGCAGTGAGTCCGGGGGCACAGATACGCAGTATTTT
V: TRBV6-4; J: TRBJ1-5; D: TRBD1; size: .; CDR3: CASTTAGTDSNQPQHF; DNA: TGTGCCAGCACTACAGCAGGGACAGATAGCAATCAGCCCCAGCATTTT
V: TRBV5-5; J: TRBJ1-5; D: .; size: .; CDR3: CASSLYTAARNQPQHF; DNA: TGTGCCAGCAGCTTGTATACAGCTGCTCGGAATCAGCCCCAGCATTTT
V: TRBV27; J: TRBJ1-5; D: .; size: .; CDR3: CASSLTRFNQPQHF; DNA: TGTGCCAGCAGTTTAACCAGATTCAATCAGCCCCAGCATTTT
V: TRBV24-1; J: TRBJ1-5; D: TRBD1; size: .; CDR3: CATSPRDREPQHF; DNA: TGTGCCACCAGCCCCCGGGACAGGGAACCCCAGCATTTT
V: TRBV11-3; J: TRBJ2-3; D: TRBD2; size: .; CDR3: CASSLNPAGAGVF; DNA: TGTGCCAGCAGCTTAAACCCAGCGGGAGCGGGGGTTTTT
V: TRBV25-1; J: TRBJ1-6; D: .; size: .; CDR3: CASSEYIEYPLHF; DNA: TGTGCCAGCAGTGAATATATAGAGTACCCCCTCCACTTT
V: TRBV4-2; J: TRBJ1-5; D: .; size: .; CDR3: CASSPGAFREPGQPQHF; DNA: TGTGCCAGCAGCCCTGGGGCATTTCGTGAGCCGGGCCAGCCCCAGCATTTT
V: TRBV10-1; J: TRBJ2-3; D: .; size: .; CDR3: CASSGGGISTDTQYF; DNA: TGCGCCAGCAGTGGTGGGGGGATCTCCACAGATACGCAGTATTTT
V: TRBV18; J: TRBJ2-4; D: TRBD1; size: .; CDR3: CASSPGTVKNIQYF; DNA: TGTGCCAGCTCACCCGGGACAGTGAAAAACATTCAGTACTTC
V: TRBV18; J: TRBJ1-4; D: .; size: .; CDR3: CASSPLTGSNEKLFF; DNA: TGTGCCAGCTCACCGCTAACAGGGTCTAATGAAAAACTGTTTTTT
V: TRBV7-2; J: TRBJ1-3; D: TRBD1; size: .; CDR3: CASSRSGTAGNTIYF; DNA: TGTGCCAGCAGCAGGTCCGGGACAGCGGGAAACACCATATATTTT
V: TRBV6-2/TRBV6-3; J: TRBJ2-4; D: .; size: .; CDR3: CASSYSDSLGAKNIQYF; DNA: TGTGCCAGCAGTTACTCGGACTCCCTAGGGGCCAAAAACATTCAGTACTTC
V: TRBV24-1; J: TRBJ2-3; D: .; size: .; CDR3: CATSDLGPGGDTQYF; DNA: TGTGCCACCAGTGATTTGGGCCCAGGGGGGGATACGCAGTATTTT
V: TRBV7-9; J: TRBJ1-5; D: TRBD1; size: .; CDR3: CASSLGGTASQPQHF; DNA: TGTGCCAGCAGCTTAGGAGGGACAGCATCTCAGCCCCAGCATTTT
V: TRBV7-2; J: TRBJ1-1; D: TRBD1; size: .; CDR3: CASSFAGTANTEAFF; DNA: TGTGCCAGCAGCTTCGCCGGGACAGCGAACACTGAAGCTTTCTTT
V: TRBV10-3; J: TRBJ2-7; D: TRBD2; size: .; CDR3: CAISERRTSGGSYEQYF; DNA: TGTGCCATCAGTGAGCGAAGAACTAGCGGGGGCTCCTACGAGCAGTACTTC
V: TRBV20-1; J: TRBJ1-1; D: .; size: .; CDR3: CSARSTEAFF; DNA: TGCAGTGCTCGGAGCACTGAAGCTTTCTTT
V: TRBV2; J: TRBJ2-3; D: TRBD2; size: .; CDR3: CASSERASGTDAQYF; DNA: TGTGCCAGCAGTGAAAGGGCTAGCGGGACAGATGCGCAGTATTTT
V: TRBV5-4; J: TRBJ1-2; D: .; size: .; CDR3: CASSLGQNYGYTF; DNA: TGTGCCAGCAGCTTGGGACAGAACTATGGCTACACCTTC
V: TRBV6-2/TRBV6-3; J: TRBJ2-3; D: TRBD1; size: .; CDR3: CASSYPIPTQGGTDTQYF; DNA: TGTGCCAGCAGTTACCCGATTCCGACCCAGGGGGGCACAGATACGCAGTATTTT
V: TRBV18; J: TRBJ1-5; D: TRBD1; size: .; CDR3: CASSPPGTGLGQPQHF; DNA: TGTGCCAGCTCACCCCCCGGGACAGGGTTGGGGCAGCCCCAGCATTTT
V: TRBV15; J: TRBJ2-1; D: TRBD1; size: .; CDR3: CATSSYTGASGEQFF; DNA: TGTGCCACCAGCAGTTACACAGGGGCCTCTGGAGAGCAGTTCTTC
V: TRBV19; J: TRBJ1-3; D: .; size: .; CDR3: CASSTSAGSGNTIYF; DNA: TGTGCCAGTAGTACATCGGCGGGCTCTGGAAACACCATATATTTT
V: TRBV5-1; J: TRBJ2-4; D: TRBD1; size: .; CDR3: CASSRDRGTKNIQYF; DNA: TGCGCCAGCAGCAGGGACAGGGGGACCAAAAACATTCAGTACTTC
V: TRBV4-3; J: TRBJ2-3; D: TRBD2; size: .; CDR3: CASSQVNRNLAGGDTQYF; DNA: TGCGCCAGCAGCCAAGTTAACCGGAACCTAGCGGGGGGGGATACGCAGTATTTT
V: TRBV5-4; J: TRBJ2-2; D: TRBD2; size: once; CDR3: CASSPQSGGNTGELFF; DNA: TGTGCCAGCAGCCCCCAAAGCGGGGGGAACACCGGGGAGCTGTTTTTT
V: TRBV7-2; J: TRBJ2-1; D: TRBD2; size: .; CDR3: CASSFRGGNNEQFF; DNA: TGTGCCAGCAGCTTTCGCGGGGGGAACAATGAGCAGTTCTTC
V: TRBV28; J: TRBJ1-2; D: .; size: .; CDR3: CASSWGRNGGYTF; DNA: TGTGCCAGCAGTTGGGGCAGGAATGGTGGCTACACCTTC
V: TRBV19; J: TRBJ1-6; D: .; size: .; CDR3: CASTLRGGGSSYNSPLHF; DNA: TGTGCCAGTACTCTCCGGGGGGGCGGCAGCTCCTATAATTCACCCCTCCACTTT
V: TRBV7-2; J: TRBJ2-1; D: .; size: .; CDR3: CASSLSSSPDYNEQFF; DNA: TGTGCCAGCAGCTTAAGTTCTAGCCCCGACTACAATGAGCAGTTCTTC
V: TRBV2; J: TRBJ2-2; D: TRBD1; size: .; CDR3: CASSGGTGNTGELFF; DNA: TGTGCCAGCAGTGGTGGGACAGGGAACACCGGGGAGCTGTTTTTT
V: TRBV10-3; J: TRBJ2-5; D: .; size: .; CDR3: CAISDIVQETQYF; DNA: TGTGCCATCAGTGACATTGTTCAAGAGACCCAGTACTTC
V: TRBV21-1; J: TRBJ1-2; D: .; size: .; CDR3: CASSGSRQARTNYGYTF; DNA: TGTGCCAGCAGCGGATCGCGACAGGCCCGTACTAACTATGGCTACACCTTC
V: TRBV7-9; J: TRBJ1-3; D: .; size: .; CDR3: CASSSRGSGNTIYF; DNA: TGTGCCAGCAGCTCCAGGGGAAGTGGAAACACCATATATTTT
V: TRBV14; J: TRBJ1-2; D: .; size: .; CDR3: CASSQFPSGVTF; DNA: TGTGCCAGCAGCCAATTCCCTAGCGGGGTTACCTTC
V: TRBV6-5; J: TRBJ1-2; D: .; size: once; CDR3: CASRTSGGYTF; DNA: TGTGCCAGCAGGACATCAGGCGGCTACACCTTC